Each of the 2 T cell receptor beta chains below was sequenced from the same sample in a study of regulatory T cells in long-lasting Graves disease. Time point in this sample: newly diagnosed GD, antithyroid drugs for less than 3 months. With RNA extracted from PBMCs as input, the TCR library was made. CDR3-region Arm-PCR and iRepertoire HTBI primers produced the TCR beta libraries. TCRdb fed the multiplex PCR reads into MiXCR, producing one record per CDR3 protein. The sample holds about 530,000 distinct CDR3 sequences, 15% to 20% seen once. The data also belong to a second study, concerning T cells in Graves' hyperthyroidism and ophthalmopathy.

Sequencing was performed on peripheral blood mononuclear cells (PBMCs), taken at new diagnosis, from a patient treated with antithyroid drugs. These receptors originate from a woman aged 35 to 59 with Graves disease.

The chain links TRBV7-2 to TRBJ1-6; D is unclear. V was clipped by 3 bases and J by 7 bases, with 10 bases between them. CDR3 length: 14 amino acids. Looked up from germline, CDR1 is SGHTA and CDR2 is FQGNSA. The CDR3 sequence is CASSFQAGNSPLHF. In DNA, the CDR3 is TGTGCCAGCAGCTTTCAGGCAGGCAATTCACCCCTCCACTTT.

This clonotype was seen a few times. The CDR3 spells CASSILGSIYEQYF. DNA for the CDR3: TGCGCCAGCAGCATACTCGGGTCGATCTACGAGCAGTACTTC. The chain joins TRBV5-1 to TRBJ2-7, with D unclear. The CDR3 runs to 14 residues. Trimming shortened V by 4 bases and J by 3 bases, and 14 bases separated the two germline ends. Germline values: CDR1 SGHRS, CDR2 YFSETQ.